Here is one T cell receptor beta chain with its context. Its antigen is still unknown. Base qualities were left out, and no much larger clone turns up one base away. Libraries were constructed by the immunoSEQ multiplex PCR assay. For the multiplex PCR, a mixture combining 60 forward primers for TCR Vbeta segments and 13 reverse primers for TCR Jbeta segments was used. The CDR3 region of rearranged TCR beta genes was amplified from genomic DNA with a multiplex PCR assay. Amplified TCR beta libraries were sequenced as 87-base-pair reads on the Illumina HiSeq System. The original pipeline was this. A later analysis counted approximately 76 million unique TCR beta chains across the 550 to 750 repertoires, and around 9.9 million of these chains were shared by at least two donors. Raw reads were error-corrected and collapsed into unique sequences with a nearest-neighbor algorithm that merged closely related sequences to remove PCR and sequencing errors. CDR3 sequences were aligned to IMGT reference sequences to assign V, D and J gene segments. For a sequence to be retained, at least a six-nucleotide match to both a V gene segment and a J gene segment was required. A rearrangement was called productive if the CDR3 had no stop codons and remained in frame with V and J, and every other rearrangement was called non-productive. CDR3 was defined by IMGT convention, running from the second conserved V-encoded cysteine to the conserved J-encoded phenylalanine. Sequences without an unambiguous match to a single V gene segment were excluded from the earlier analysis of 587 of the donors. In an earlier analysis of approximately 550 of the donors, V segments were called functional above 56.7% productive rearrangements and were called segregating when the between-donor standard deviation exceeded 5%. A statistical classification framework was built for diagnosing cytomegalovirus status from the catalog of TCR beta chain sequences. In a later analysis, V and J genes were assigned by comparing TCR nucleotide sequences against IMGT/GENE-DB human TR gene sequences. Using the TCRdist pipeline, a later analysis assigned CDR3 sequences along with most-parsimonious VDJ recombination scenarios. A later analysis defined each TCR beta chain by its CDR3 amino acid sequence plus V-gene family, and excluded reads lacking a unique V-gene family. As a way to deal with suspected cross-contamination and a sequencing artifact, a later analysis dropped 640 or so nucleotide sequences that were highly shared and had low generation probability. For each public chain, a later analysis derived a clonal expansion index from normalized ranks of inferred template counts within each repertoire. Generation probabilities in a later analysis came from a VDJ recombination model fitted to out-of-frame rearrangements, and those results were checked against IGoR. In a later analysis, hypergeometric tests were used to score TCR-TCR, TCR-HLA and TCR-CMV co-occurrence, with a repertoire-size bias correction applied to TCR pairs. False discovery rates were estimated in a later analysis by permuting HLA or CMV assignments 20 times. In a later analysis, co-occurring TCRs were grouped with DBSCAN, and TCRdist sequence similarity was added when clustering was performed within HLA-allele-positive subsets. Co-occurrence clustering excluded repertoires with fewer than 30,000 or more than 120,000 public chains, plus five with anomalous nucleotide sharing. What TCRdb holds here is the immuneACCESS table cut down to in-frame rearrangements. Part of the clones is not present; checked against another copy, under half of the missing clones reflect an unresolved V gene, and the others are unexplained. V, J and clone size are taken as reported in that table, and D and trimming were inferred from the DNA itself. Within this sample are roughly 180,000 clones, with 80% of them counted one time only. The ten largest clones capture approximately 6.8% of the sample.

This entry belongs to a study of cytomegalovirus exposure and HLA in healthy donors (dated by TCRdb to about 2017). As for the study more broadly: In an earlier analysis of about 560 of the donors, around 290 Gb of sequence data and approximately 100 million unique TCR beta sequences from 150 million to 200 million T cells were reported. An early release covering roughly 640 HLA-typed donors comprised approximately 300 gigabases of sequencing data and 85 million or so unique TCR sequences. An earlier analysis of several hundred of the donors applied high-throughput TCR beta sequencing to assess whether each TCR beta V gene segment acted as functional or pseudogenic. Across 398 genotyped donors of the cohort, an average of about 200,000 unique TCR beta nucleotide sequences per donor were sequenced, and roughly 20% of those sequences were non-productive. Rather than using new phenotypic data, the later analysis identified candidate immune exposures from TCR beta sequences and from how often those sequences occurred across donors. Among the approximately 430 genotyped donors, about 83% belonged to the genetic ancestry cluster associated with self-reported Caucasian donors. The study profiled the T cell repertoires of hundreds of subjects by immunosequencing and related them to cytomegalovirus serostatus. To predict cytomegalovirus infection status, the study combined high-throughput TCR immunosequencing, statistical association of individual TCRs with disease status, and machine learning. In a later genetic analysis, genome-wide SNP genotypes for 398 of the 666 donors were used, and that subset was treated as a discovery cohort. Donor age, sex, ethnicity and CMV serostatus were collected together with the repertoire data. The number of typed donors differed by locus: roughly 620-640 for A, B, C, DRB1 and DQB1; 500 to 550 for DQA1; around 580 for DPA1; and about 470 for DPB1. All discovery cohort repertoires had been generated on a single sequencing platform. Both class I and class II loci were covered by HLA typing, at four-digit resolution. Along with the approximately 650-subject first cohort, a separate validation cohort of roughly 110 different subjects was used. Roughly 5 DR-DQ haplotypes were handled as single units for association and clustering because linkage in the cohort was strong. The study was designed to test whether signatures of past pathogen exposure could be identified by cataloging public T cell receptors. To study patterns of TCR occurrence, a later analysis re-analyzed previously published TCR beta repertoires from 500 to 850 donors and added high-resolution HLA genotyping. Study-wide conclusions, independent of this receptor: When HLA alleles, especially DR and DQ, strongly co-occurred, attributing TCR associations to individual alleles was difficult. Several of the top co-occurrence clusters appeared to be linked to parvovirus B19, influenza, CMV and Epstein-Barr virus, according to a later analysis. A later analysis found that HLA-associated TCR beta chains were more clonally expanded and had lower generation probabilities than equally common non-associated chains. The authors suggested that the approach could potentially be generalized to other disease states and immunological phenotypes. A few of the identified cytomegalovirus-associated TCR beta chains were confirmed in vitro to be specific for cytomegalovirus antigens. A later analysis found that most CMV-associated TCR beta chains appeared HLA-restricted, with HLA associations seemingly driven largely by CMV exposure. According to a later analysis, TCR association rates differed among HLA loci, with DRB1 alleles showing the most associated TCRs and HLA-C alleles showing the fewest. A further reported finding was that TCR beta sequences accurately predicted the HLA-A and HLA-B alleles for most subjects in the first cohort. In the study, 150 to 200 TCR beta chains were listed as associated with cytomegalovirus. Most TCR sequences were seen in very few donors, while some public TCRs were found in many individuals. Because counts were too low, roughly 16 rarely observed V segments, including chromosome 9 orphons, were excluded from the earlier analysis of several hundred of the donors. In a later analysis, over 15,000 TCR beta sequences were associated with specific HLA alleles at a false discovery rate of 0.05. A group of highly shared sequence variants was considered likely to be a technical artifact of the sequencing pipeline. In this cohort, only TCR beta chains were sequenced, and detectable features were limited by the absence of alpha or paired-chain data. HLA typing was unavailable for some donors at each locus, so association tests used only the typed subset. The classifier was reported to diagnose cytomegalovirus status with high specificity and sensitivity in both the original and validation cohorts. In an earlier analysis of some 500 of the donors, most TCR beta V segments were observed in productive rearrangements about 87% or about 30% of the time, broadly matching IMGT annotations. A later genetic analysis reported fewer N-insertions in productive TCRs among donors in an Asian-associated ancestry cluster than the approximately 670-donor mean. Immune exposure information for the cohort was limited to CMV serostatus. The 87-base-pair reads could not distinguish some IMGT-functional V segments, including TRBV6-2 and TRBV6-3, so those segments were excluded. Roughly uniform sequencing depth across donors was assumed in presence/absence analyses, although this assumption may not hold. Linkage disequilibrium might explain the correlated functional status among segregating V segments, but an unknown experimental factor could not be ruled out. V-gene and J-gene trimming of TCR beta chains was associated with a missense DCLRE1C variant in a later genetic analysis, and the association was replicated in an independent cohort.

V drops 2 bases and J drops 5 bases, leaving 15 bases in between. From its cysteine to its phenylalanine, the CDR3 spans 15 amino acids. Left in the record is the CDR3 DNA by itself, 45 bases read in frame from the first base. CDR1 and CDR2 are read off the germline V gene as MNHEY and SVGAGI. In total, fewer than 750 healthy bone marrow donors made up the cohort. At the time of sampling, all cohort members were nominally healthy, though unrecorded immune exposures were likely present. The donor tested CMV seropositive, placing the donor among the 290 or so seropositive members of the cohort. A peripheral blood sample was provided by each donor, and peripheral blood mononuclear cells were used for TCR beta sequencing. The Qiagen DNeasy Blood Extraction Kit was used to extract genomic DNA from the blood cell samples.

The sample comprised PBMCs. Rearrangement joined TRBV6-5 to TRBJ1-2; TRBD1 is possibly the D segment (5 matching bases). The clonotype originates from a man between 25 and 39 years old in good health and CMV-seropositive. The nucleotide sequence is given as TGTGCCAGCAGTTACAGAGGGACTCTAATTTATGGCTACACCTTC. Translated, it reads CASSYRGTLIYGYTF.